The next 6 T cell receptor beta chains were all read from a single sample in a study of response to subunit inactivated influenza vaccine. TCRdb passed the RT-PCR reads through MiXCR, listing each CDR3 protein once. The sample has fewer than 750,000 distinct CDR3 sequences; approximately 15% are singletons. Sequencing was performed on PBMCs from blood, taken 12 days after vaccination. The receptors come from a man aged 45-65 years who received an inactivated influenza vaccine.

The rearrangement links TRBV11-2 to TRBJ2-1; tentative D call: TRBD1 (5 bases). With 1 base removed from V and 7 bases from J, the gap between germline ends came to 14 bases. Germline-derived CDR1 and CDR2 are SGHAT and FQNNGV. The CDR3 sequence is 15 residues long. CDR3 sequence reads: CASSLVRGRMNEQFF. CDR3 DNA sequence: TGTGCCAGCAGCTTAGTTAGGGGCAGGATGAATGAGCAGTTCTTC.

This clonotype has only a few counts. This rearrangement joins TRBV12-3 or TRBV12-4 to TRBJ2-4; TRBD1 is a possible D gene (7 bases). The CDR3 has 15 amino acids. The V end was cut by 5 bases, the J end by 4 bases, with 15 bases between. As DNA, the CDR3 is TGTGCCAGCAGTCCCCGCGGGACAGAGAAAAACATTCAGTACTTC. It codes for CASSPRGTEKNIQYF.

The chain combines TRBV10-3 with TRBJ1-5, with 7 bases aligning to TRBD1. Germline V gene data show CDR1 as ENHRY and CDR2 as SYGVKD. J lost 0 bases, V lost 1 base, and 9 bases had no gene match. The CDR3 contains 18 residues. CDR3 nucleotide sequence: TGTGCCATCAGTGAGTTTGAGACAGGGCCTTATAGCAATCAGCCCCAGCATTTT. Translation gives CAISEFETGPYSNQPQHF.

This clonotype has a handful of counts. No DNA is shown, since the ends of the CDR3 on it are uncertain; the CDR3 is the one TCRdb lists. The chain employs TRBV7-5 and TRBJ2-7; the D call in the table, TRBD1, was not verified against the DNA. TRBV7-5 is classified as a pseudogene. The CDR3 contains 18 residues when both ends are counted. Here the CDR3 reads CISVPEAPDPGTHYEQYF.

The CDR3 here is CSVERGQNTEAFF. The CDR3 DNA is TGCAGCGTGGAGAGAGGGCAGAACACTGAAGCTTTCTTT. The rearrangement links TRBV29-1 to TRBJ1-1; unclear D gene. The V end lost 6 bases, the J end lost 1 base, and 12 bases lay between the germline ends. Germline CDR1 SQVTM, CDR2 ANQGSEA. The CDR3 runs 13 residues.

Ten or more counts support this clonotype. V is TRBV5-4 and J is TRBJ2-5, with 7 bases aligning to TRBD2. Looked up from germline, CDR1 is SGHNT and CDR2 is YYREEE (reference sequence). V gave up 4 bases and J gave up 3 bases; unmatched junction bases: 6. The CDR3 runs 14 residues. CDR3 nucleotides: TGTGCCAGCAGCACGCTACTAGCGAAAGAGACCCAGTACTTC. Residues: CASSTLLAKETQYF.